This TCR beta chain was sequenced in a study of cytomegalovirus exposure and HLA in healthy donors. Whole-study findings and limits: In an earlier analysis, most TCR beta V segments were productive about 87% or about 30% of the time. TRBV6-2, TRBV6-3 and other indistinguishable V segments were excluded. Reportedly, fewer N-insertions than the approximately 680-donor mean appeared in an Asian-associated ancestry cluster in a later analysis.

V was trimmed by 2 bases and J by 3 bases, leaving 16 bases between them. Germline V gives CDR1 MNHNS, CDR2 SASEGT. The CDR3 runs to 16 residues. With respect to this clone: Its antigen is unknown.

Primers: 60 Vbeta forward and 13 Jbeta reverse. The data were produced by immunoSEQ multiplex PCR, yet TCRdb's version contains in-frame clones alone and is incomplete. The top ten hold roughly an eighth of the sample, which has some 150,000 clones, 81% seen once. The source of this sequence is a woman aged 45 to 65 in good health and CMV-seronegative. The chain links TRBV6-1 to TRBJ1-2; a weak D match, TRBD1 (5 bases). The source material was PBMCs. The CDR3 here is CASSELGAGIHYGYTF. CDR3 bases: TGTGCCAGCAGTGAATTAGGCGCAGGGATACACTATGGCTACACCTTC.